This entry describes one T cell receptor beta chain. Measured with immunoSEQ multiplex PCR; TCRdb has only the in-frame clones, and not every one. Of 220,000 or so clones listed, around 84% were seen once; the top ten hold just under 20%. The V gene's germline CDR1 is SEHNR and CDR2 FQNEAQ (reference sequence). The junction had 11 bases not matched to a gene; V was cut back by 6 bases and J by 8 bases. The CDR3 runs 15 residues. The sample comes from a study of blood T cell repertoires in COVID-19. The clonotype was recovered from a young man with active or convalescent COVID-19. Sequencing input: peripheral blood. V and J are TRBV7-9 and TRBJ2-1, with 9 bases lining up with TRBD2. CDR3 loop: CASSFLAGISHEQFF. The DNA of the CDR3 is TGTGCCAGCAGTTTTCTAGCGGGAATTTCCCATGAGCAGTTCTTC.